These 6 T cell receptor beta chains were all obtained from the same sample, sequenced in a study of PD-L1 blockade in urothelial cancer. The assay was immunoSEQ multiplex PCR, and TCRdb's table has in-frame clones only and misses some. The profile shows about 130,000 clones, about 82% of them singletons. The time point denotes: peripheral blood 6 weeks after treatment start. Sample: PBMCs, taken around atezolizumab (anti-PD-L1) treatment. The receptors stem from a man aged 50 or older with urothelial cancer.

The CDR3 reads CASSWARGGYGYTF. The CDR3 nucleotides are TGTGCCAGCAGTTGGGCCAGGGGCGGCTATGGCTACACCTTC. The chain joins TRBV28 to TRBJ1-2, with D perhaps matching TRBD1 (6 bases). CDR1 and CDR2 from the germline V gene are MDHEN and SYDVKM. The V and J ends lost 4 bases and 4 bases respectively, with 13 bases between them. This CDR3 is 14 amino acids long.

The rearrangement links TRBV10-1 to TRBJ2-7; 15 nucleotides agree with TRBD2. The germline CDR1 and CDR2 sequences are WNHNN and SYGVQD (reference sequence). The CDR3 loop spans 15 amino acids. V lost 8 bases to trimming and J lost 1 base; unmatched junction nucleotides: 3. The CDR3 protein is CASSGTSGGSYEQYF. The CDR3 DNA is TGCGCCAGCTCCGGGACTAGCGGGGGGTCCTACGAGCAGTACTTC.

This rearrangement joins TRBV13 to TRBJ2-3, with 10 bases matching TRBD2. Trimming took 7 bases from V and 1 from J; bases not matched to a gene: 5. Germline-derived CDR1 and CDR2 are PRHDT and FYEKMQ (reference sequence). This CDR3 is 15 amino acids long. In DNA form, the CDR3 reads TGTGCCAGCACCGTTCTAGCGGGGGGCACAGATACGCAGTATTTT. Translated, it gives CASTVLAGGTDTQYF.

This clone has more than one count but fewer than ten. CDR3 sequence reads: CASRQQGASYNEQFF. CDR3 DNA sequence: TGTGCCAGCAGGCAACAGGGGGCATCCTACAATGAGCAGTTCTTC. The chain employs TRBV6-6 and TRBJ2-1; 9 positions match TRBD1. Trimming removed 6 bases from V and 1 base from J; junction bases left unmatched: 4. The CDR3 covers 15 residues. Germline CDR1 MNHNY, CDR2 SVGAGI (reference sequence).

In DNA, the CDR3 is TGTGCCAGCAGCGAGAATAGCAATCAGCCCCAGCATTTT. Translation gives CASSENSNQPQHF. V is TRBV7-9 and J is TRBJ1-5; D is undetermined. This CDR3 region has 13 residues. CDR1 and CDR2 from the germline V gene are SEHNR and FQNEAQ (reference sequence). V lost 5 bases and J 0 bases, leaving 5 bases between the germline ends.

In its sample, this clone was seen a few times. This chain uses TRBV27 with TRBJ2-7; 7 positions match TRBD2. CDR1 is MNHEY, CDR2 SMNVEV, per germline (reference sequence). The CDR3 contains 13 residues. Germline trimming cut 3 bases from V and 2 bases from J; bases unmatched to any gene: 1. In DNA, the CDR3 is TGTGCCAGCAGTTTGGCGGGGGCCTACGAGCAGTACTTC. Translation gives CASSLAGAYEQYF.